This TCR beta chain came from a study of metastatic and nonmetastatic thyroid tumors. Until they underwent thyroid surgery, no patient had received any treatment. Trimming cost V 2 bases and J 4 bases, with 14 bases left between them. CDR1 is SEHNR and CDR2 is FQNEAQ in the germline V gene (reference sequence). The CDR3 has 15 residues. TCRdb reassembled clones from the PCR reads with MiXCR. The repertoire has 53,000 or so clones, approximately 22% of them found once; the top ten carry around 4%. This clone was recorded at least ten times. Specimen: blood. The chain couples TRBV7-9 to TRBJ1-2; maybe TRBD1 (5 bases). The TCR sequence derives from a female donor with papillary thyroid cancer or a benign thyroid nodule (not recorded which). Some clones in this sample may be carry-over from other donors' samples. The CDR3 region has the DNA TGTGCCAGCAGCTTACCCGGGGCAGCAGGCTATGGCTACACCTTC. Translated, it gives CASSLPGAAGYGYTF. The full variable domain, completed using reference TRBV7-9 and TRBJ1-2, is DTGVSQNPRHKITKRGQNVTFRCDPISEHNRLYWYRQTLGQGPEFLTYFQNEAQLEKSRLLSDRFSAERPKGSFSTLEIQRTEQGDSAMYLCASSLPGAAGYGYTFGSGTRLTVV.